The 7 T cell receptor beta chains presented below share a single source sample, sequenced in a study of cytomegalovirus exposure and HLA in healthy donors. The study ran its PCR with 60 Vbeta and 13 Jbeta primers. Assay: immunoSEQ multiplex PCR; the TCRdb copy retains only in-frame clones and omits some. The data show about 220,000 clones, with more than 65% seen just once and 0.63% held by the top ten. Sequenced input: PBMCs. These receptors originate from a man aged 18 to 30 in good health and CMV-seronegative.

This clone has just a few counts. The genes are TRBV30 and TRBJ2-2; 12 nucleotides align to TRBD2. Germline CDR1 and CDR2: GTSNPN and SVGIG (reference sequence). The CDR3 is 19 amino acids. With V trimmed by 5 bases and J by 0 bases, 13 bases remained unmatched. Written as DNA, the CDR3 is TGTGCCTGGTCTTATATTGGACTAGCGGGGTCTGCGAACACCGGGGAGCTGTTTTTT. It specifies CAWSYIGLAGSANTGELFF. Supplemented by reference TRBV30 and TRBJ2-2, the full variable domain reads SQTIHQWPATLVQPVGSPLSLECTVEGTSNPNLYWYRQAAGRGLQLLFYSVGIGQISSEVPQNLSASRPQDRQFILSSKKLLLSDSGFYLCAWSYIGLAGSANTGELFFGEGSRLTVL.

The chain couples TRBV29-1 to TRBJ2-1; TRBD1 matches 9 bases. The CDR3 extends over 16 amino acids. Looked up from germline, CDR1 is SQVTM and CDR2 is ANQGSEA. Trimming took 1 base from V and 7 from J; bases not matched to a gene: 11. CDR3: CSVEADTGGRGNEQFF. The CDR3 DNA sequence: TGCAGCGTTGAAGCAGACACAGGGGGCCGTGGGAATGAGCAGTTCTTC.

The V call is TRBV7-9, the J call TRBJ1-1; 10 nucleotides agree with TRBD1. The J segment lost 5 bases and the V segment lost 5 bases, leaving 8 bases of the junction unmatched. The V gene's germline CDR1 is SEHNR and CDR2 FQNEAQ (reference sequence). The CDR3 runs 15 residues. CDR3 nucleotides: TGTGCCAGCAGCGCGACAGGGGGCGGAAAGACTGAAGCTTTCTTT. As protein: CASSATGGGKTEAFF.

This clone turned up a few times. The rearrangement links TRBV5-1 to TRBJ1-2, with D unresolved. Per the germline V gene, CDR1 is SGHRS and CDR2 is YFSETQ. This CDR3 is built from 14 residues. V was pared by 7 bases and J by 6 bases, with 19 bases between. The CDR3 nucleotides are TGCGCCAGCGGTCAGGTTTCTGTCCTTGATGGCTACACCTTC. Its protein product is CASGQVSVLDGYTF.

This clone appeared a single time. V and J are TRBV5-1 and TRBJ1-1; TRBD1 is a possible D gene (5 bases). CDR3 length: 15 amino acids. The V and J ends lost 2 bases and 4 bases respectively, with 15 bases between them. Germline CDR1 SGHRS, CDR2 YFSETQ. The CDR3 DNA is TGCGCCAGCAGCTTTTTTCAGGGAACTGGCACTGAAGCTTTCTTT. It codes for CASSFFQGTGTEAFF.

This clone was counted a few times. The CDR3 DNA follows: TGTGCCAGTAGTATCCCGGGACTGCCGACAGATACGCAGTATTTT. This sequence encodes CASSIPGLPTDTQYF. V gene TRBV19 combines with J gene TRBJ2-3; a weak D match, TRBD2 (6 bases). Germline loops: CDR1 LNHDA, CDR2 SQIVND (reference sequence). Trimming removed 3 bases at V and 3 bases at J, with 13 bases between. This CDR3 contains 15 residues. Full variable domain (outside the CDR3, taken from reference TRBV19 and TRBJ2-3): DGGITQSPKYLFRKEGQNVTLSCEQNLNHDAMYWYRQDPGQGLRLIYYSQIVNDFQKGDIAEGYSVSREKKESFPLTVTSAQKNPTAFYLCASSIPGLPTDTQYFGPGTRLTVL.

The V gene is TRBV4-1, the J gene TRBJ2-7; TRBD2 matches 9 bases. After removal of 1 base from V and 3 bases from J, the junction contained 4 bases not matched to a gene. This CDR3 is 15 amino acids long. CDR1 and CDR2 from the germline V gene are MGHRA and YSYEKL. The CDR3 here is CASSQGSSGIYEQYF. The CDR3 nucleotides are TGCGCCAGCAGCCAAGGGTCTAGCGGGATCTACGAGCAGTACTTC.